This TCR beta chain came from a study of cytomegalovirus exposure and HLA in healthy donors. Findings and limits, study-wide: Sequencing artifact likely explains a cluster of highly shared sequence variants.

V was shortened by 2 bases and J by 11 bases, with 24 bases between the two germline ends. This CDR3 has 16 amino acids. Germline CDR1 reads MNHEY; CDR2 reads SMNVEV (reference sequence). In the PCR, 60 Vbeta and 13 Jbeta primers were used. Method: immunoSEQ multiplex PCR; TCRdb's copy keeps in-frame clones and lacks some. The table has approximately 170,000 clones, roughly 80% seen once. Turning to this clone: Its antigen is unidentified.

V and J are TRBV27 and TRBJ1-1; D is possibly TRBD1 (6 bases). This TCR was recovered from a middle-aged man in good health and CMV-seropositive. Material for sequencing was PBMCs. The CDR3 DNA reads TGTGCCAGCAGTTTAGTACCCAGGACAGCAGGGAGATGGGCTTTCTTT. Translation gives CASSLVPRTAGRWAFF.